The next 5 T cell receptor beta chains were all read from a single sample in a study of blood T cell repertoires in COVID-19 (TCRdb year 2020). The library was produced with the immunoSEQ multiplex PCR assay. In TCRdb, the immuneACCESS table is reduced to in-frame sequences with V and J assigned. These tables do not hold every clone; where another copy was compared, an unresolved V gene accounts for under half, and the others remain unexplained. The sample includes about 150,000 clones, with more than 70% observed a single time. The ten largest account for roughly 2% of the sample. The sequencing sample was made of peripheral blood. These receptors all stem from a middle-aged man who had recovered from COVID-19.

The CDR3 DNA reads as TGTGCCAGCAGCGACGGGGGTAGCGGGTTCCTCGGACCCTCCTACAATGAGCAGTTCTTC. The encoded protein is CASSDGGSGFLGPSYNEQFF. The chain links TRBV7-3 to TRBJ2-1; the match to TRBD2 covers 7 bases. Per germline, CDR1 SGHTA and CDR2 FQGTGA. The V segment lost 5 bases and the J segment 0 bases; nucleotides outside the gene matches: 19. The CDR3 contains 20 residues.

CDR3 bases: TGTGCCACCTCCTCGGTGAACACTGAAGCTTTCTTT. The encoded protein is CATSSVNTEAFF. The genes are TRBV19 and TRBJ1-1; D gene ambiguous. Trimming removed 10 bases from V and 0 bases from J, with 9 bases in between. Per the germline V gene, CDR1 is LNHDA and CDR2 is SQIVND (reference sequence). The CDR3 length is 12 residues. Together with reference TRBV19 and TRBJ1-1, the CDR3 gives the full variable domain: DGGITQSPKYLFRKEGQNVTLSCEQNLNHDAMYWYRQDPGQGLRLIYYSQIVNDFQKGDIAEGYSVSREKKESFPLTVTSAQKNPTAFYLCATSSVNTEAFFGQGTRLTVV.

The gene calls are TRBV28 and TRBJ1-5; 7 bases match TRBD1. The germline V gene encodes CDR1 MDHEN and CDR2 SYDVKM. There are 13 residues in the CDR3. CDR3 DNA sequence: TGTGGAACAGGGGAAGGAGGCAATCAGCCCCAGCATTTT. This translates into CGTGEGGNQPQHF. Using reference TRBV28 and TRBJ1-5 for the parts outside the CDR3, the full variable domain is DVKVTQSSRYLVKRTGEKVFLECVQDMDHENMFWYRQDPGLGLRLIYFSYDVKMKEKGDIPEGYSVSREKKERFSLILESASTNQTSMYLCGTGEGGNQPQHFGDGTRLSIL.

CDR3 amino acids: CASNAGGGTDTQYF. CDR3 DNA sequence: TGTGCCAGCAACGCCGGGGGGGGGACAGATACGCAGTATTTT. The V call is TRBV7-2, the J call TRBJ2-3; 8 bases align to TRBD2. Per germline, CDR1 SGHTA and CDR2 FQGNSA. V dropped 7 bases and J dropped 3; count of bases not matched to a gene: 6. This CDR3 has 14 amino acids.

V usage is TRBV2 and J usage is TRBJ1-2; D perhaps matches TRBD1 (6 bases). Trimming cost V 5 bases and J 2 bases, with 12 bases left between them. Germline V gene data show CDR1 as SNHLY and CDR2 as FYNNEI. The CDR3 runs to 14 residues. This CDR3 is CASSLQGQNYGYTF. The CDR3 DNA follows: TGTGCCAGCAGTTTACAGGGCCAGAACTATGGCTACACCTTC.